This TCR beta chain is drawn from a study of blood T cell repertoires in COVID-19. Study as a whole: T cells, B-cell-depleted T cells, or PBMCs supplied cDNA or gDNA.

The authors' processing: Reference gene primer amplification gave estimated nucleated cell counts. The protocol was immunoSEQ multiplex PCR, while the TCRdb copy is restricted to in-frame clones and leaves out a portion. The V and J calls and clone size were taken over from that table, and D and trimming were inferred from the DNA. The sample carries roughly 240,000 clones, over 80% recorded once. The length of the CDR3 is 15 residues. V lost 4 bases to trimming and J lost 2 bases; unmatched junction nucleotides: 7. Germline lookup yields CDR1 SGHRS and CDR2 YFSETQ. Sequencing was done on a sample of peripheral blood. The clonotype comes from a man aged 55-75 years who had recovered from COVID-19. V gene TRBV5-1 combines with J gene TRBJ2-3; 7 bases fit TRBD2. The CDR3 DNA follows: TGCGCCAGCAGCCGGGAGGTGGGACTCACAGATACGCAGTATTTT. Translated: CASSREVGLTDTQYF.